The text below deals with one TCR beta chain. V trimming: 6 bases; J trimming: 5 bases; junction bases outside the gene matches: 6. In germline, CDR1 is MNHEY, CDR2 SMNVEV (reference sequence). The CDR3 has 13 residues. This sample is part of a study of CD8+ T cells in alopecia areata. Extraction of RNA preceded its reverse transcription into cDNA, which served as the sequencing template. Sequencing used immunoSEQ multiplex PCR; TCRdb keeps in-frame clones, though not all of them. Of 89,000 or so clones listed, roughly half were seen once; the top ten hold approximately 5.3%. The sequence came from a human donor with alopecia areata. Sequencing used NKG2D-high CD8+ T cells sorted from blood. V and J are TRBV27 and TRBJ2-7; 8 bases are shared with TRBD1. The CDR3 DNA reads TGTGCCAGCAGGTCCCAGGGGGCGGACGAGCAGTACTTC. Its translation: CASRSQGADEQYF.